One and the same sample provided the 5 T cell receptor beta chains below, sequenced in a study of post-analysis software for immune sequencing data (dated by TCRdb to about 2015). What the work shows at the level of the full study, not this receptor alone: Four to six TRBV segments, including TRBV5-6, TRBV5-1 and TRBV20-1, were significantly more frequent in patients than controls.

No cognate antigen is known for these TCRs. Preparation of the library involved PCR. Sequencing used an Illumina HiSeq 2500. To reduce PCR and sequencing biases, unique molecular identifiers were incorporated into the TCR beta cDNA libraries. TCRdb applied fastp at Q25 and MiXCR to the public reads, then kept only in-frame beta chains. Identical CDR3 proteins give one entry, which carries the most common genes and DNA. This sample gives approximately 570,000 distinct CDR3 sequences in total; roughly two fifths of them show up just once. The ten biggest clones cover around 1.7% of the sample. The sample consisted of blood. The source of these receptors is a girl aged 10-17 years with multiple sclerosis.

This clonotype came up a few times. The chain recombines TRBV12-3 or TRBV12-4 with TRBJ2-4, with D unresolved. The J call may be incorrect, as the DNA end agrees better with TRBJ2-7. CDR3 length: 13 residues. The CDR3 nucleotides are TGTGCCAGCACGCATGGCGTTGTCGACGAGCAGTACTTC. It specifies CASTHGVVDEQYF.

The rearrangement links TRBV6-6 to TRBJ2-1; no reliable D call. CDR3 size: 15 residues. The V end lost 7 bases, the J end lost 0 bases, and 13 bases lay between the germline ends. Germline loops: CDR1 MNHNY, CDR2 SVGAGI (reference sequence). The CDR3 sequence: CASNRLRSSYNEQFF. In DNA, the CDR3 is TGTGCCAGCAATAGACTCAGAAGCTCCTACAATGAGCAGTTCTTC.

This clonotype was detected ten times or more. The chain is built from TRBV29-1 and TRBJ2-5, with D possibly TRBD2 on 6 matching bases. The CDR3 runs to 15 residues. Germline V gene sequence: CDR1 SQVTM, CDR2 ANQGSEA. The V end lost 4 bases, the J end lost 5 bases, and 20 bases lay between the germline ends. CDR3 bases: TGCAGCGTTGGAGGGAGGAGACCTAATCAGGAGACCCAGTACTTC. Translating it yields CSVGGRRPNQETQYF. Based on the CDR3 plus reference TRBV29-1 and TRBJ2-5, the full variable domain is SAVISQKPSRDICQRGTSLTIQCQVDSQVTMMFWYRQQPGQSLTLIATANQGSEATYESGFVIDKFPISRPNLTFSTLTVSNMSPEDSSIYLCSVGGRRPNQETQYFGPGTRLLVL.

The J gene is TRBJ1-1, the V gene TRBV29-1; D gene unclear. The CDR3 has 12 residues. The V gene's germline CDR1 is SQVTM and CDR2 ANQGSEA. Trimming pared 4 bases from V and 1 base from J, leaving 7 bases between. The CDR3 bases are TGCAGCGTTGCATCGAGGAACACTGAAGCTTTCTTT. It codes for CSVASRNTEAFF.

The V and J genes are TRBV7-9 and TRBJ2-7; the match to TRBD1 covers 8 bases. This CDR3 spans 16 amino acids. CDR1 is SEHNR and CDR2 is FQNEAQ in the germline V gene (reference sequence). V was clipped by 5 bases and J by 3 bases; unmatched bases: 12. This chain's CDR3 is CASSPRQGRKDYEQYF. The CDR3 DNA sequence: TGTGCCAGCAGCCCGAGACAGGGGAGGAAGGACTACGAGCAGTACTTC.